This TCR beta chain was profiled in a study of blood T cell repertoires in COVID-19. The CDR3 has 15 amino acids. The germline CDR1 and CDR2 sequences are MGHRA and YSYEKL. V lost 1 base and J lost 11; bases outside the gene matches: 11. Original handling: Estimated nucleated cell counts came from reference gene primer amplification. TCRdb's copy holds only in-frame clones and misses some; the assay was immunoSEQ multiplex PCR. V and J calls and clone size follow that table, whereas D and trimming were derived from the DNA. The sample has approximately 200,000 clones; roughly 94% are singletons. The chain joins TRBV4-1 to TRBJ1-5, with TRBD1 matching over 7 bases. The sample consisted of peripheral blood. The TCR was taken from a man younger than 45 with COVID-19, enrolled during active disease. The DNA for the CDR3 is TGCGCCAGCAGCCAAGGCCTTGGAGGGGGCGCCTCCCAGCATTTT. Amino acids: CASSQGLGGGASQHF.